These T cell receptor beta chains were read from a single sample in a study of identifying expanded T cells in peripheral blood. Some clones are missing from TCRdb's copy, which holds only in-frame ones; the method was immunoSEQ multiplex PCR. The data show 65,000 to 95,000 clones, with around 90% seen just once and around 7% held by the top ten. Sequenced input: blood. All receptors come from a person between 18 and 70 years old in good health. Each CDR3 is given with its conserved first and last residue. The D gene is left open where the match is weak. Some rows have no size entry. The others give once, few or many, or a class for an expanded clone.

TRBD1,TRBV5-1,TRBJ1-2,once,TGCGCCAGCAGCCCCGTGGACAGGGGAGTTGGGGGCTACACCTTC,CASSPVDRGVGGYTF
NA,TRBV23-1,TRBJ1-3,NA,TGCGCCAGCAGTCAATCGGGTGTATCTGGAAACACCATATATTTT,CASSQSGVSGNTIYF
NA,TRBV18,TRBJ2-7,NA,TGTGCCAGCTCACCAGGGGCAGAGGTCCACGAGCAGTACTTC,CASSPGAEVHEQYF
NA,TRBV6-5,TRBJ1-5,NA,TGTGCCAGCAGTTCCCTCGACGGCGGCAATCAGCCCCAGCATTTT,CASSSLDGGNQPQHF
NA,TRBV11-3,TRBJ2-1,NA,TGTGCCAGCAGCTTAGGATGGGGCTCCTACAATGAGCAGTTCTTC,CASSLGWGSYNEQFF
NA,TRBV10-2,TRBJ1-2,NA,TGCGCCAGCAGTGTAAAGGGCTTTGATAGCTATGGCTACACCTTC,CASSVKGFDSYGYTF
NA,TRBV10-3,TRBJ2-3,NA,TGTGCCATCAGTGAGACTAATACGCAGTATTTT,CAISETNTQYF
NA,TRBV11-3,TRBJ2-5,NA,TGTGCCAGCAGCTCGGGACTCCAGGGAGAGACCCAGTACTTC,CASSSGLQGETQYF
NA,TRBV29-1,TRBJ1-1,NA,TGCAGCGTGTTACAGGGTTCTGAAGCTTTCTTT,CSVLQGSEAFF
NA,TRBV2,TRBJ1-2,NA,TGTGCCAGCAGCAGGGACTCAATTAGGGAGGGCTACACCTTC,CASSRDSIREGYTF
TRBD1,TRBV10-3,TRBJ2-3,NA,TGTGCCAACGGACAGGGGGGAAGAGATACGCAGTATTTT,CANGQGGRDTQYF
TRBD2,TRBV9,TRBJ2-7,NA,TGTGCCAGCAGCGTGGCTTGGGAGGGAGCCGAGCAGTACTTC,CASSVAWEGAEQYF
NA,TRBV6-1,TRBJ2-1,NA,TGTGCCAGCACCCTGACATTCAGGGAGCAGTTCTTC,CASTLTFREQFF
TRBD2,TRBV19,TRBJ2-1,NA,TGTGCCAGTAGTAGGACGCTAGCGGGATTCTCCTACAATGAGCAGTTCTTC,CASSRTLAGFSYNEQFF
NA,TRBV5-1,TRBJ1-1,NA,TGCGCCAGCAGCTTGGGAGGGGCCCCTGAAGCTTTCTTT,CASSLGGAPEAFF
TRBD1,TRBV5-6,TRBJ1-3,NA,TGTGCCAGCAGTTTGACAGGGGGAGGAAACACCATATATTTT,CASSLTGGGNTIYF
TRBD1,TRBV7-9,TRBJ1-2,NA,TGTGCCAGCAGCCGACAGGGAAGCGATGGCTACACCTTC,CASSRQGSDGYTF
TRBD1,TRBV5-1,TRBJ1-4,NA,TGCGCCAGCAGGGAGGACAGGGGATCTGAAAAACTGTTTTTT,CASREDRGSEKLFF
TRBD2,TRBV7-9,TRBJ2-3,NA,TGTGCCAGCAGCTTAGTGGGAGGGCGGTTTGATACGCAGTATTTT,CASSLVGGRFDTQYF
TRBD2,TRBV11-3,TRBJ2-1,NA,TGTGCCAGCAGCTTAAGGGGAGGGCTAGCGGTGTACAATGAGCAGTTCTTC,CASSLRGGLAVYNEQFF
NA,TRBV5-6,TRBJ1-4,NA,TGTGCCAGCAGCTTGGGGGCAGGGGTTAATGAAAAACTGTTTTTT,CASSLGAGVNEKLFF
NA,TRBV27,TRBJ1-2,NA,TGTGCCAGCAGAATAACACAGGGTAACCGGGTTGGCTACACCTTC,CASRITQGNRVGYTF
NA,TRBV6-1,TRBJ1-1,NA,TGTGCCAGCAGTGGCCCACAGGGTATGAACACTGAAGCTTTCTTT,CASSGPQGMNTEAFF
TRBD1,TRBV14,TRBJ2-5,NA,TGTGCCAGCAGCTCAGGGGGGACCCAGTACTTC,CASSSGGTQYF
NA,TRBV9,TRBJ1-4,NA,TGTGCCAGCAGCGAGGGGAAACTGTTTTTT,CASSEGKLFF
NA,TRBV30,TRBJ1-2,NA,TGTGCCTGGAGTGGGGACCGGATCCCCTATGGCTACACCTTC,CAWSGDRIPYGYTF
TRBD1,TRBV19,TRBJ2-4,NA,TGTGCCAGTAGTGGGAGCACAGGGGGCCAAAAAAACATTCAGTACTTC,CASSGSTGGQKNIQYF
TRBD1,TRBV6-5,TRBJ1-2,NA,TGTGCCAGCAGTTACGAAGGGGGCGGCTATGGCTACACCTTC,CASSYEGGGYGYTF
NA,TRBV7-9,TRBJ1-3,NA,TGTGCCAGCGGTGAGAACTCTGGAAACACCATATATTTT,CASGENSGNTIYF
TRBD2,TRBV6-1,TRBJ2-7,NA,TGTGCCAGCAGTGAAAACGGACTAGCCCAATCCTACGAGCAGTACTTC,CASSENGLAQSYEQYF